What follows is one TCR beta chain and its context. This sample was taken from a study of blood T cell repertoires in COVID-19. Study information: T cells, B-cell-depleted T cells, or PBMCs provided the cDNA or gDNA that served as material.

Germline assignment: CDR1 SQVTM and CDR2 ANQGSEA. CDR3 length: 14 residues. V was clipped by 3 bases and J by 2 bases; unmatched bases: 4. Only in-frame clones appear in the TCRdb table, and some are missing; sequencing was by immunoSEQ multiplex PCR. The sample consists of 110,000 or so clones, around nine tenths of them appearing once. The TCR sequence derives from a human donor with acute or convalescent COVID-19. The donor label of this sample is uncertain. The chain couples TRBV29-1 to TRBJ2-7; 10 bases are shared with TRBD2. Sequencing was carried out using peripheral blood. The CDR3 sequence: CSVEGTSETYEQYF. In nucleotides, the CDR3 is TGCAGCGTTGAGGGGACTAGCGAGACCTACGAGCAGTACTTC.